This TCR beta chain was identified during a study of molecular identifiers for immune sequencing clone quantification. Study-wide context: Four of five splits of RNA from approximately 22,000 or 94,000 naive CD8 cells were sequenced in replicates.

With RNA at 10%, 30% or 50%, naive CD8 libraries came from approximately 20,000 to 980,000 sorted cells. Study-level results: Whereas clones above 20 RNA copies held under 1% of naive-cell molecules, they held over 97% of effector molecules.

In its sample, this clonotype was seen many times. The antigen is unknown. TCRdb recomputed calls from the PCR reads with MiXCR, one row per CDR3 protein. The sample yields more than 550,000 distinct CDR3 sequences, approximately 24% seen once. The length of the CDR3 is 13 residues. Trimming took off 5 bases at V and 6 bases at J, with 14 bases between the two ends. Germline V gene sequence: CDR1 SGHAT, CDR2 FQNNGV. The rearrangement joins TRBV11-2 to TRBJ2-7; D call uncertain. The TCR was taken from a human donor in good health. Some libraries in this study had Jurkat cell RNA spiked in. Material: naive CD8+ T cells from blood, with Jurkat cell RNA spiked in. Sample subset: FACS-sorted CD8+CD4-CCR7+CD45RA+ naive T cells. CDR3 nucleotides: TGTGCCAGCAGCCGGAGTTCTAGGACCGAGCAGTACTTC. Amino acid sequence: CASSRSSRTEQYF.